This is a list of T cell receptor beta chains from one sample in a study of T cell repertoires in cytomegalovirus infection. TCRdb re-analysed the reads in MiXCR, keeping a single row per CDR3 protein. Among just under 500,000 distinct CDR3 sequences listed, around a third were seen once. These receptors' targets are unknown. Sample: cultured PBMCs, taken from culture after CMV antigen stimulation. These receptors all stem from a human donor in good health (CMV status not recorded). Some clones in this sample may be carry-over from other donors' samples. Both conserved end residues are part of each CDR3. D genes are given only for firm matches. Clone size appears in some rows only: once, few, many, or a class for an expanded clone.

CDR3 protein: CASSLTSGRDNEQFF; CDR3 DNA: TGTGCCAGCAGTTTGACTAGCGGTCGTGACAATGAGCAGTTCTTC; clone size: NA; J gene: TRBJ2-1; V gene: TRBV12-3/TRBV12-4; D gene: TRBD2
CDR3 protein: CASSKSGRSFASQYF; CDR3 DNA: TGTGCCAGCAGTAAATCTGGACGGTCGTTCGCGTCCCAGTACTTC; clone size: NA; J gene: TRBJ2-5; V gene: TRBV12-3/TRBV12-4; D gene: NA
CDR3 protein: CSARAQLNTEAFF; CDR3 DNA: TGCAGTGCTAGAGCCCAGTTGAACACTGAAGCTTTCTTT; clone size: NA; J gene: TRBJ1-1; V gene: TRBV20-1; D gene: NA
CDR3 protein: CASSYRDRAKTEAFF; CDR3 DNA: TGTGCCAGCAGCTACCGGGACAGGGCGAAAACTGAAGCTTTCTTT; clone size: few; J gene: TRBJ1-1; V gene: TRBV7-9; D gene: TRBD1
CDR3 protein: CSVRQALNTEAFF; CDR3 DNA: TGCAGCGTCCGCCAAGCCTTGAACACTGAAGCTTTCTTT; clone size: NA; J gene: TRBJ1-1; V gene: TRBV29-1; D gene: NA
CDR3 protein: CASSSRFNTGQGYTF; CDR3 DNA: TGTGCCAGCAGCTCCCGATTCAACACAGGGCAAGGCTACACCTTC; clone size: few; J gene: TRBJ1-2; V gene: TRBV7-4; D gene: NA
CDR3 protein: CASKTWTRNTGELFF; CDR3 DNA: TGTGCCAGCAAAACTTGGACCAGGAACACCGGGGAGCTGTTTTTT; clone size: NA; J gene: TRBJ2-2; V gene: TRBV6-2/TRBV6-3; D gene: NA
CDR3 protein: CASSLTDREWYGYTF; CDR3 DNA: TGTGCCAGCAGCCTGACAGACAGGGAGTGGTATGGCTACACCTTC; clone size: many; J gene: TRBJ1-2; V gene: TRBV5-5; D gene: TRBD1
CDR3 protein: CASSPDLYDDEKLFF; CDR3 DNA: TGTGCCAGCAGCCCAGATTTGTACGATGACGAAAAACTGTTTTTT; clone size: NA; J gene: TRBJ1-4; V gene: TRBV4-1; D gene: NA
CDR3 protein: CASGWTGVGHTEAFF; CDR3 DNA: TGTGCCAGCGGCTGGACAGGGGTTGGGCACACTGAAGCTTTCTTT; clone size: NA; J gene: TRBJ1-1; V gene: TRBV28; D gene: TRBD1
CDR3 protein: CASRSQVLSYEQYF; CDR3 DNA: TGTGCCAGCCGATCACAAGTCTTGTCCTACGAGCAGTACTTC; clone size: few; J gene: TRBJ2-7; V gene: TRBV12-3/TRBV12-4; D gene: NA
CDR3 protein: CASSYSWNQPQHF; CDR3 DNA: TGTGCCAGCAGTTACTCTTGGAATCAGCCCCAGCATTTT; clone size: NA; J gene: TRBJ1-5; V gene: TRBV6-2/TRBV6-3; D gene: NA
CDR3 protein: CASSSPRIRSHGEKLFF; CDR3 DNA: TGTGCCAGCAGTTCCCCGCGGATCCGGTCCCACGGGGAAAAACTGTTTTTT; clone size: NA; J gene: TRBJ1-4; V gene: TRBV28; D gene: NA
CDR3 protein: CATSDAQGLADEQFF; CDR3 DNA: TGTGCCACCAGTGATGCACAGGGACTAGCGGACGAGCAGTTCTTC; clone size: few; J gene: TRBJ2-1; V gene: TRBV24-1; D gene: TRBD2
CDR3 protein: CASSLGGQGDQPQHF; CDR3 DNA: TGTGCCAGCAGCTTAGGAGGACAGGGGGATCAGCCCCAGCATTTT; clone size: few; J gene: TRBJ1-5; V gene: TRBV7-6; D gene: TRBD1
CDR3 protein: CASRISNGNTGELFF; CDR3 DNA: TGTGCCAGCAGAATATCGAACGGTAACACCGGGGAGCTGTTTTTT; clone size: NA; J gene: TRBJ2-2; V gene: TRBV25-1; D gene: NA
CDR3 protein: CASSNSGRSDEQYF; CDR3 DNA: TGTGCCAGCAGCAACAGCGGGAGGTCGGACGAGCAGTACTTC; clone size: few; J gene: TRBJ2-7; V gene: TRBV6-5; D gene: TRBD2
CDR3 protein: CASSSISIQAWFGTDTQYF; CDR3 DNA: TGTGCCAGCAGCTCCATTAGTATCCAAGCCTGGTTCGGCACAGATACGCAGTATTTT; clone size: few; J gene: TRBJ2-3; V gene: TRBV7-8; D gene: NA
CDR3 protein: CASSLATFRGRRGRGGELFF; CDR3 DNA: TGTGCCAGCAGCTTAGCGACTTTCCGGGGAAGACGGGGACGAGGAGGGGAGCTGTTTTTT; clone size: few; J gene: TRBJ2-2; V gene: TRBV7-9; D gene: NA
CDR3 protein: CATSDPNSGSSYNEQFF; CDR3 DNA: TGTGCCACCAGTGACCCCAATAGCGGTAGCTCCTACAATGAGCAGTTCTTC; clone size: NA; J gene: TRBJ2-1; V gene: TRBV24-1; D gene: NA
CDR3 protein: CSAEWLAGNQETQYF; CDR3 DNA: TGCAGCGCTGAATGGCTAGCGGGGAACCAAGAGACCCAGTACTTC; clone size: few; J gene: TRBJ2-5; V gene: TRBV29-1; D gene: TRBD2
CDR3 protein: CSASGSGRGNEQFF; CDR3 DNA: TGCAGTGCTAGTGGCAGCGGGAGGGGCAATGAGCAGTTCTTC; clone size: NA; J gene: TRBJ2-1; V gene: TRBV20-1; D gene: TRBD2
CDR3 protein: CASRLTSGRLRETQYF; CDR3 DNA: TGTGCCAGCAGATTAACGAGCGGCCGTCTGAGAGAGACCCAGTACTTC; clone size: NA; J gene: TRBJ2-5; V gene: TRBV7-2; D gene: NA
CDR3 protein: CASSLRAAAFPGTDTQYF; CDR3 DNA: TGTGCCAGCAGCTTAAGAGCGGCCGCATTCCCTGGCACAGATACGCAGTATTTT; clone size: NA; J gene: TRBJ2-3; V gene: TRBV7-7; D gene: NA
CDR3 protein: CASSYPGRPDGYTF; CDR3 DNA: TGTGCCAGCAGTTACCCGGGGCGCCCGGATGGCTACACCTTC; clone size: many; J gene: TRBJ1-2; V gene: TRBV6-5; D gene: NA
CDR3 protein: CSVVDYSYEQYF; CDR3 DNA: TGCAGCGTTGTGGACTATTCCTACGAGCAGTACTTC; clone size: few; J gene: TRBJ2-7; V gene: TRBV29-1; D gene: NA
CDR3 protein: CASSFKGQGSLNEQFF; CDR3 DNA: TGTGCCAGCAGTTTCAAGGGACAGGGGTCCCTCAATGAGCAGTTCTTC; clone size: few; J gene: TRBJ2-1; V gene: TRBV12-3/TRBV12-4; D gene: TRBD1
CDR3 protein: CASSLGLAGQFF; CDR3 DNA: TGTGCCAGCAGCTTGGGACTAGCGGGGCAGTTCTTC; clone size: NA; J gene: TRBJ2-1; V gene: TRBV12-3/TRBV12-4; D gene: TRBD2
CDR3 protein: CASSFTQRGKAFF; CDR3 DNA: TGTGCCAGCAGTTTCACCCAACGGGGTAAGGCTTTCTTT; clone size: few; J gene: TRBJ1-1; V gene: TRBV27; D gene: NA
CDR3 protein: CATSIPGLYEQYF; CDR3 DNA: TGTGCCACCAGCATTCCAGGACTATACGAGCAGTACTTC; clone size: few; J gene: TRBJ2-7; V gene: TRBV15; D gene: NA
CDR3 protein: CASTKHSNTEAFF; CDR3 DNA: TGTGCCAGCACCAAACACTCGAACACTGAAGCTTTCTTT; clone size: many; J gene: TRBJ1-1; V gene: TRBV7-8; D gene: NA